The 30 T cell receptor beta chains below were found in one sample sequenced in a study of OX40 agonist ivuxolimab in advanced cancers. Measured with immunoSEQ multiplex PCR; TCRdb has only the in-frame clones, and not every one. The sample yields about 67,000 clones, more than 75% seen once. Source: CD4+ or CD8+ T cells sorted from blood, taken in a trial of the OX40 agonist ivuxolimab. The receptors were sampled from an adult with an advanced solid tumor such as melanoma, head and neck, liver or kidney cancer.

This chain links TRBV28 with TRBJ2-7, with 7 bases matching TRBD1. Trimming at V came to 1 base and at J to 3 bases, leaving 6 bases not matched to a gene. Germline V lookup: CDR1 MDHEN, CDR2 SYDVKM. The CDR3 extends over 15 amino acids. The CDR3 loop reads CASSLSKAGGYEQYF. The DNA of the CDR3 is TGTGCCAGCAGTTTATCTAAGGCAGGGGGCTACGAGCAGTACTTC.

This chain links TRBV27 with TRBJ2-5, with 8 nucleotides matching TRBD2. The V and J ends lost 5 bases and 5 bases, in that order; junction bases with no gene match: 10. CDR3 length equals 15 residues. From germline, CDR1 is MNHEY and CDR2 SMNVEV (reference sequence). The CDR3 DNA reads as TGTGCCAGCAGTACGCCGGGAGGGGTCAGGGAGACCCAGTACTTC. Its translation: CASSTPGGVRETQYF.

The gene calls are TRBV6-5 and TRBJ2-6; weak D call: TRBD1 (5 bases). CDR1 MNHEY and CDR2 SVGAGI come from the germline V gene. V gave up 5 bases and J gave up 0 bases, with 8 bases separating them. This CDR3 has 15 residues. CDR3 protein: CASSGHFSGANVLTF. Here the CDR3 DNA reads TGTGCCAGCAGTGGACACTTCTCTGGGGCCAACGTCCTGACTTTC.

CDR3 sequence reads: CASSTRRYEQYF. The CDR3 nucleotides are TGTGCCAGCAGTACCAGACGGTACGAGCAGTACTTC. This chain links TRBV6-6 with TRBJ2-7; D unresolved. The CDR3 consists of 12 residues. V was pared by 5 bases and J by 4 bases, with 9 bases between. Germline V gives CDR1 MNHNY, CDR2 SVGAGI (reference sequence).

This chain uses TRBV30 with TRBJ2-1, with D unclear. The CDR3 runs 12 residues. V was cut by 3 bases and J by 7 bases, with 10 bases left in between. Germline loops: CDR1 GTSNPN, CDR2 SVGIG (reference sequence). The CDR3 DNA is TGTGCCTGGAGCCCACGTAGGAATGAGCAGTTCTTC. It specifies CAWSPRRNEQFF.

The chain couples TRBV18 to TRBJ1-2; D remains unclear. CDR3 length equals 13 residues. Germline V gene sequence: CDR1 KGHSH, CDR2 LQKENI. The germline V and J ends were trimmed by 6 bases and 4 bases, with 12 bases remaining between them. CDR3 nucleotides: TGTGCCAGCTCCCGGGAGCCACTCTATGGCTACACCTTC. Its protein is CASSREPLYGYTF.

J is TRBJ2-3 and V is TRBV4-2, with 11 nucleotides matching TRBD2. This CDR3 spans 15 amino acids. V dropped 4 bases and J dropped 5; count of bases not matched to a gene: 5. Germline CDR1 is LGHNA and CDR2 is YNFKEQ. CDR3 sequence: CASSPNLAGGDTQYF. CDR3 DNA sequence: TGTGCCAGCAGCCCCAACCTAGCGGGAGGAGATACGCAGTATTTT.

As regards this clone: At one boundary the junction diverges from the germline segment, which might be a read error. V is TRBV28 and J is TRBJ2-7; 11 nucleotides agree with TRBD1. The length of the CDR3 is 14 residues. The germline V gene encodes CDR1 MDHEN and CDR2 SYDVKM. The CDR3 spells CVSRSGTGGSKQYF. The CDR3 DNA is TGTGTCAGCAGGTCCGGGACAGGGGGTTCGAAGCAGTACTTC. The variable domain in full, with the rest retrieved from reference TRBV28 and TRBJ2-7, is DVKVTQSSRYLVKRTGEKVFLECVQDMDHENMFWYRQDPGLGLRLIYFSYDVKMKEKGDIPEGYSVSREKKERFSLILESASTNQTSMYLCVSRSGTGGSKQYFGPGTRLTVT.

The gene calls are TRBV6-1 and TRBJ2-7, with TRBD1 matching over 8 bases. Germline loops: CDR1 MNHNS, CDR2 SASEGT. Trimming at V came to 5 bases and at J to 1 base, leaving 7 bases not matched to a gene. This CDR3 is 15 amino acids long. The CDR3 protein is CASSSQTGASYEQYF. The CDR3 nucleotides read TGTGCCAGCAGTTCTCAGACAGGGGCGTCCTACGAGCAGTACTTC.

The chain links TRBV20-1 to TRBJ2-7, with D possibly TRBD1 on 5 matching bases. The CDR3 consists of 11 residues. Trimming pared 6 bases from V and 4 bases from J, leaving 10 bases between. Germline V CDR1 and CDR2: DFQATT, SNEGSKA (reference sequence). Here the CDR3 DNA reads TGCAGTGCGCGAGACAGTTACGAGCAGTACTTC. Protein sequence: CSARDSYEQYF.

The chain joins TRBV9 to TRBJ2-1; the match to TRBD1 covers 7 bases. V shed 3 bases, J shed 3 bases, and the junction held 6 bases outside the gene matches. CDR1 is SGDLS and CDR2 is YYNGEE in the germline V gene. This CDR3 comprises 15 residues. CDR3 DNA: TGTGCCAGCAGCGCGCGACAGGGTTACTACAATGAGCAGTTCTTC. The encoded protein is CASSARQGYYNEQFF.

The chain uses TRBV20-1 and TRBJ1-1; D unresolved. Germline-derived CDR1 and CDR2 are DFQATT and SNEGSKA (reference sequence). The ends were cut back, 7 bases at V and 1 base at J, with 7 bases in the middle. The CDR3 runs to 11 residues. This CDR3 is CSGRRNTEAFF. DNA for the CDR3: TGCAGTGGCAGACGGAACACTGAAGCTTTCTTT.

The rearrangement links TRBV6-5 to TRBJ2-7; TRBD2 is a possible D gene (6 bases). The V end lost 7 bases, the J end lost 4 bases, and 17 bases lay between the germline ends. The CDR3 has 14 residues. The germline CDR1 and CDR2 sequences are MNHEY and SVGAGI. CDR3 loop: CASTPRLAPYEQYF. In DNA, the CDR3 is TGTGCCAGCACGCCCCGGCTAGCGCCTTACGAGCAGTACTTC.

The rearrangement links TRBV19 to TRBJ2-1; 9 bases align to TRBD2. Germline V gene lookup returns CDR1 LNHDA and CDR2 SQIVND (reference sequence). Unmatched junction bases numbered 5, after V lost 3 bases and J lost 5 bases. CDR3 size: 15 residues. CDR3 protein: CASSMGAGGDNEQFF. CDR3 sequence (DNA): TGTGCCAGTAGTATGGGTGCGGGAGGGGACAATGAGCAGTTCTTC.

This chain links TRBV7-3 with TRBJ2-1; D unresolved. Germline V CDR1 and CDR2: SGHTA, FQGTGA. V lost 5 bases and J 8 bases, leaving 16 bases between the germline ends. The CDR3 totals 14 residues. CDR3 in amino acids: CASSTPEMGDEQFF. The CDR3 DNA is TGTGCCAGCAGCACCCCCGAGATGGGCGATGAGCAGTTCTTC.

The chain uses TRBV7-9 and TRBJ2-2, with D unresolved. The CDR3 is 14 amino acids. V dropped 0 bases and J dropped 3 bases, with 5 bases sitting between them. Germline lookup yields CDR1 SEHNR and CDR2 FQNEAQ (reference sequence). The CDR3 protein is CASSLALYTGELFF. CDR3 coding DNA: TGTGCCAGCAGCTTAGCGCTGTACACCGGGGAGCTGTTTTTT. The whole variable domain, filled in from reference TRBV7-9 and TRBJ2-2, reads DTGVSQNPRHKITKRGQNVTFRCDPISEHNRLYWYRQTLGQGPEFLTYFQNEAQLEKSRLLSDRFSAERPKGSFSTLEIQRTEQGDSAMYLCASSLALYTGELFFGEGSRLTVL.

The chain joins TRBV6-5 to TRBJ1-2; D is undetermined. Germline V gene sequence: CDR1 MNHEY, CDR2 SVGAGI. The CDR3 runs 12 residues. Trimming removed 5 bases at V and 7 bases at J, with 11 bases between. This CDR3 reads CASSRNPGGYTF. DNA of the CDR3: TGTGCCAGCAGTCGAAACCCGGGTGGCTACACCTTC.

Within the sample, this clone is medium-sized (0.01 to 0.1%). This chain links TRBV4-1 with TRBJ1-1; D gene uncertain. V was shortened by 0 bases and J by 1 base, with 6 bases between the two germline ends. Germline lookup yields CDR1 MGHRA and CDR2 YSYEKL. The length of the CDR3 is 14 residues. The CDR3 DNA reads TGCGCCAGCAGCCAAGAGGCCGGGAACACTGAAGCTTTCTTT. It codes for CASSQEAGNTEAFF.

The CDR3 DNA sequence: TGCGCCAGCAGCCAAGAAGTAGCGGGAGGCTCCCCACACACAGATACGCAGTATTTT. This translates into CASSQEVAGGSPHTDTQYF. The chain has TRBV4-1 and TRBJ2-3; 10 bases match TRBD2. The V and J ends lost 0 bases and 2 bases, in that order; junction bases with no gene match: 11. The CDR3 is 19 residues long. CDR1 and CDR2 from the germline V gene are MGHRA and YSYEKL.

The V gene is TRBV7-8, the J gene TRBJ2-1; maybe TRBD1 (5 bases). Per the germline V gene, CDR1 is SGHVS and CDR2 is FQNEAQ. The CDR3 length is 14 residues. V was shortened by 5 bases and J by 5 bases, with 13 bases between the two germline ends. This CDR3 reads CASSMTAYDNEQFF. CDR3 bases: TGTGCCAGCAGCATGACAGCATACGACAATGAGCAGTTCTTC.

The V gene is TRBV7-2, the J gene TRBJ2-2; D remains unclear. Trimming stripped 1 base from V and 3 bases from J, with 15 bases between. In germline, CDR1 is SGHTA, CDR2 FQGNSA. This CDR3 comprises 17 residues. CDR3 sequence (DNA): TGTGCCAGCAGCTTAGACGGACGGGTCTTCTACACCGGGGAGCTGTTTTTT. Protein product: CASSLDGRVFYTGELFF.

This clone was seen just once. The genes are TRBV9 and TRBJ2-3, with TRBD2 identical over 14 bases. The CDR3 is 17 amino acids. Germline CDR1 and CDR2: SGDLS and YYNGEE. Trimming took 3 bases from V and 6 from J; bases not matched to a gene: 9. The CDR3 sequence: CASSGEQRTSGRDTQYF. The CDR3 coding sequence is TGTGCCAGCAGCGGAGAACAAAGGACTAGCGGGAGGGATACGCAGTATTTT.

This clone is a singleton in its sample. The genes are TRBV7-3 and TRBJ2-7; 11 bases are a match to TRBD2. The CDR3 length is 13 residues. Germline V gene data show CDR1 as SGHTA and CDR2 as FQGTGA. After removal of 5 bases from V and 6 bases from J, the junction contained 3 bases not matched to a gene. In nucleotides, the CDR3 is TGTGCCAGCAGCCGTAGCGGGGGGGCCGAGCAGTACTTC. This sequence encodes CASSRSGGAEQYF.

The gene calls are TRBV27 and TRBJ1-2; 7 bases fit TRBD1. This CDR3 is built from 15 residues. Trimming removed 6 bases from V and 2 bases from J; junction bases left unmatched: 9. Per germline, CDR1 MNHEY and CDR2 SMNVEV (reference sequence). This chain's CDR3 is CASSSPDRANYGYTF. The CDR3 DNA follows: TGTGCCAGCAGCTCACCAGACAGGGCGAACTATGGCTACACCTTC.

This sequence joins TRBV6-1 and TRBJ1-5; D possibly corresponds to TRBD1 (5 bases). This CDR3 region has 15 residues. Germline CDR1 and CDR2: MNHNS and SASEGT. Trimming removed 0 bases at V and 7 bases at J, with 13 bases between. The CDR3 protein is CASSEAPGGEQPQHF. In DNA, the CDR3 is TGTGCCAGCAGTGAAGCCCCTGGGGGTGAGCAGCCCCAGCATTTT.

This rearrangement joins TRBV19 to TRBJ2-2; no definite D call. CDR3 length equals 17 residues. Looked up from germline, CDR1 is LNHDA and CDR2 is SQIVND (reference sequence). V was shortened by 7 bases and J by 1 base, with 19 bases between the two germline ends. The CDR3 bases are TGTGCCAGTACTCCCCGGGTCCAGCGTTGGAACACCGGGGAGCTGTTTTTT. Protein product: CASTPRVQRWNTGELFF. The whole variable domain, filled in from reference TRBV19 and TRBJ2-2, reads DGGITQSPKYLFRKEGQNVTLSCEQNLNHDAMYWYRQDPGQGLRLIYYSQIVNDFQKGDIAEGYSVSREKKESFPLTVTSAQKNPTAFYLCASTPRVQRWNTGELFFGEGSRLTVL.

The chain uses TRBV7-9 and TRBJ1-4; D may be TRBD1 (5 bases). The CDR3 runs to 15 residues. Per the germline V gene, CDR1 is SEHNR and CDR2 is FQNEAQ (reference sequence). Trimming pared 4 bases from V and 3 bases from J, leaving 12 bases between. CDR3 amino acids: CASSSRGAANEKLFF. The CDR3 DNA is TGTGCCAGCAGCTCCCGGGGCGCGGCTAATGAAAAACTGTTTTTT.

This clone was seen once. V and J are TRBV5-1 and TRBJ1-5; no clear D. Germline V lookup: CDR1 SGHRS, CDR2 YFSETQ. The CDR3 length is 15 residues. The V end was cut by 0 bases, the J end by 0 bases, with 7 bases between. The CDR3 DNA is TGCGCCAGCAGCTTGGACGGTTATAGCAATCAGCCCCAGCATTTT. Encoded protein: CASSLDGYSNQPQHF.

The chain carries TRBV28 and TRBJ1-1; tentatively, D is TRBD1 (6 bases). Trimming stripped 7 bases from V and 10 bases from J, with 19 bases between. The CDR3 contains 13 residues. The germline V gene encodes CDR1 MDHEN and CDR2 SYDVKM. The CDR3 protein is CASTPRGMVRAFF. CDR3 coding DNA: TGTGCCAGCACCCCAAGGGGGATGGTACGAGCTTTCTTT.

V and J are TRBV7-6 and TRBJ2-3; D might be TRBD1 (5 bases). CDR1 and CDR2 (germline): SGHVS, FNYEAQ. CDR3 length: 11 amino acids. Trimming stripped 6 bases from V and 4 bases from J, with 5 bases between. CDR3 nucleotides: TGTGCCAGCAGGGGGCCAGATACGCAGTATTTT. Protein: CASRGPDTQYF.